One sample yielded the 29 T cell receptor beta chains listed below, sequenced in a study of blood T cell repertoires in COVID-19. Only in-frame clones appear in the TCRdb table, and some are missing; sequencing was by immunoSEQ multiplex PCR. This sample has approximately 150,000 clones; roughly four fifths occur once, and the top ten carry roughly a tenth. Specimen: peripheral blood. These receptors were obtained from a man in his 70s with active or convalescent COVID-19.

This chain joins TRBV3-1 (or the pseudogene TRBV3-2) and TRBJ2-1; possible D gene TRBD1, 6 bases. CDR1 is LGHDT, CDR2 YNNKEL, per germline (reference sequence). V lost 4 bases, J lost 9 bases, and 16 bases lay in between. The CDR3 totals 14 residues. CDR3 region: CASSPPSEGVEQFF. Written as DNA, the CDR3 is TGTGCCAGCAGCCCCCCCTCCGAGGGGGTTGAGCAGTTCTTC.

The chain employs TRBV19 and TRBJ1-6; D is uncertain. V was trimmed by 2 bases and J by 6 bases, leaving 11 bases between them. Germline CDR1 and CDR2: LNHDA and SQIVND (reference sequence). The CDR3 sequence is 15 residues long. The CDR3 loop reads CASSITWAGNSPLHF. For the CDR3, the DNA is TGTGCCAGTAGTATAACGTGGGCAGGTAATTCACCCCTCCACTTT. Based on the CDR3 plus reference TRBV19 and TRBJ1-6, the full variable domain is DGGITQSPKYLFRKEGQNVTLSCEQNLNHDAMYWYRQDPGQGLRLIYYSQIVNDFQKGDIAEGYSVSREKKESFPLTVTSAQKNPTAFYLCASSITWAGNSPLHFGNGTRLTVT.

CDR3 amino acids: CASSLEEQETQYF. DNA for the CDR3: TGTGCCAGCAGCTTAGAGGAGCAAGAGACCCAGTACTTC. This chain joins TRBV11-3 and TRBJ2-5, with D unclear. The CDR3 spans 13 residues. Germline V gene data show CDR1 as SGHNT and CDR2 as YENEEA. The ends were cut back, 0 bases at V and 2 bases at J, with 4 bases in the middle.

The rearrangement joins TRBV19 to TRBJ2-1; maybe TRBD2 (6 bases). The germline V gene has CDR1 LNHDA and CDR2 SQIVND (reference sequence). V dropped 7 bases and J dropped 7 bases, with 20 bases sitting between them. The CDR3 has 15 amino acids. Written as DNA, the CDR3 is TGTGCCAGTACCTTACGGGACCTCGCGGGGAATGAGCAGTTCTTC. Protein sequence: CASTLRDLAGNEQFF.

The chain joins TRBV11-2 to TRBJ2-1, with TRBD1 as a possible D gene (6 bases). This CDR3 has 13 residues. Deletions cut 4 bases from V and 4 bases from J, with 8 bases between. CDR1 is SGHAT and CDR2 is FQNNGV in the germline V gene. Here the CDR3 reads CASSSGHYNEQFF. The CDR3 DNA reads TGTGCCAGCAGCTCGGGACATTACAATGAGCAGTTCTTC.

This sequence joins TRBV18 and TRBJ1-2, with TRBD1 identical over 10 bases. The germline CDR1 and CDR2 sequences are KGHSH and LQKENI. The CDR3 extends over 16 amino acids. J lost 8 bases, V lost 3 bases, and 12 bases had no gene match. The CDR3 reads CASSPKGGDRGLGYTF. The DNA of the CDR3 is TGTGCCAGCTCACCCAAAGGGGGCGACAGGGGGCTCGGCTACACCTTC.

V gene TRBV19 combines with J gene TRBJ1-1, with 12 bases aligning to TRBD1. The J segment lost 3 bases and the V segment lost 5 bases, leaving 4 bases of the junction unmatched. Germline CDR1 and CDR2: LNHDA and SQIVND (reference sequence). This CDR3 has 15 residues. In DNA, the CDR3 is TGTGCCAGTAGTCGGGACAGGGGGCGCGACACTGAAGCTTTCTTT. Translating it yields CASSRDRGRDTEAFF.

The chain employs TRBV5-1 and TRBJ2-3; 12 nucleotides line up with TRBD2. V lost 4 bases and J lost 5; bases outside the gene matches: 8. This CDR3 is built from 16 residues. Germline CDR1 is SGHRS and CDR2 is YFSETQ. Here the CDR3 DNA reads TGCGCCAGCAGCGCAACTAGCGGGGGGTCGGGAGATACGCAGTATTTT. Amino acids: CASSATSGGSGDTQYF.

This clone was seen more than once but under ten times. This chain links TRBV6-1 with TRBJ2-1; 8 bases are shared with TRBD1. This CDR3 is 13 amino acids long. V lost 3 bases, J lost 8 bases, and 3 bases stayed unmatched. In germline, CDR1 is MNHNS, CDR2 SASEGT. For the CDR3, the DNA is TGTGCCAGCAGTGATGGCAGGGGGCATGAGCAGTTCTTC. Translating it yields CASSDGRGHEQFF.

The chain is built from TRBV18 and TRBJ2-3; 13 nucleotides match TRBD2. The germline V gene has CDR1 KGHSH and CDR2 LQKENI. There are 15 residues in the CDR3. Trimming at V came to 6 bases and at J to 3 bases, leaving 3 bases not matched to a gene. The CDR3 coding sequence is TGTGCCAGCTCGGGACTAGCGGGGACGACAGATACGCAGTATTTT. As protein: CASSGLAGTTDTQYF.

The CDR3 region has the DNA TGTGCCAGCAGCCTAAGCTTAACCTACAATGAGCAGTTCTTC. Its protein product is CASSLSLTYNEQFF. This sequence joins TRBV14 and TRBJ2-1; no clear D. Trimming shortened V by 4 bases and J by 2 bases, and 9 bases separated the two germline ends. The CDR3 totals 14 residues. CDR1 and CDR2 from the germline V gene are SGHDN and FVKESK.

This rearrangement joins TRBV29-1 to TRBJ2-5; maybe TRBD2 (5 bases). This CDR3 is 14 amino acids long. Germline CDR1 reads SQVTM; CDR2 reads ANQGSEA. Trimming cost V 1 base and J 4 bases, with 13 bases left between them. The CDR3 bases are TGCAGCGTTGAAGGGTGGGAGTGGGGAGAGACCCAGTACTTC. Protein: CSVEGWEWGETQYF.

J is TRBJ1-6 and V is TRBV7-3; 9 bases match TRBD1. The V segment lost 5 bases and the J segment 4 bases; nucleotides outside the gene matches: 6. Germline values: CDR1 SGHTA, CDR2 FQGTGA. The CDR3 sequence is 16 residues long. The CDR3 region is CASSQGGQGYNSPLHF. Written as DNA, the CDR3 is TGTGCCAGCAGCCAAGGAGGACAGGGGTATAATTCACCCCTCCACTTT.

This clone showed up just once. The chain joins TRBV6-6 to TRBJ2-5; TRBD2 agrees at 9 bases. V trimming: 6 bases; J trimming: 5 bases; junction bases outside the gene matches: 13. CDR1 is MNHNY, CDR2 SVGAGI, per germline (reference sequence). CDR3 length: 16 amino acids. The CDR3 nucleotides are TGTGCCAGCAGCTTTCTCGGGGTAGCGGGAGAGGAGACCCAGTACTTC. It specifies CASSFLGVAGEETQYF.

The rearrangement links TRBV7-8 to TRBJ1-1; TRBD1 aligns across 8 bases. V shed 3 bases and J 5 bases; nucleotides not matched to a gene: 8. There are 15 residues in the CDR3. Germline V CDR1 and CDR2: SGHVS, FQNEAQ. The CDR3 bases are TGTGCCAGCAGCTTGCTCCAGGGGGCGGGTACTGAAGCTTTCTTT. Translation gives CASSLLQGAGTEAFF. Based on the CDR3 plus reference TRBV7-8 and TRBJ1-1, the full variable domain is GAGVSQSPRYKVAKRGQDVALRCDPISGHVSLFWYQQALGQGPEFLTYFQNEAQLDKSGLPSDRFFAERPEGSVSTLKIQRTQQEDSAVYLCASSLLQGAGTEAFFGQGTRLTVV.

This clone was seen a few times. J is TRBJ1-6 and V is TRBV7-2, with a tentative D call TRBD1 (5 bases). V gave up 1 base and J gave up 2 bases, with 9 bases separating them. The CDR3 runs 16 residues. Germline lookup yields CDR1 SGHTA and CDR2 FQGNSA. DNA for the CDR3: TGTGCCAGCAGCTTAGGGGCAGGGACCTATAATTCACCCCTCCACTTT. Its protein product is CASSLGAGTYNSPLHF. The full variable domain, completed using reference TRBV7-2 and TRBJ1-6, is GAGVSQSPSNKVTEKGKDVELRCDPISGHTALYWYRQSLGQGLEFLIYFQGNSAPDKSGLPSDRFSAERTGGSVSTLTIQRTQQEDSAVYLCASSLGAGTYNSPLHFGNGTRLTVT.

The chain employs TRBV7-9 and TRBJ2-1; possible D gene TRBD2, 6 bases. Trimming pared 4 bases from V and 5 bases from J, leaving 18 bases between. This CDR3 is built from 16 residues. CDR1 is SEHNR, CDR2 FQNEAQ, per germline (reference sequence). The CDR3 DNA follows: TGTGCCAGCAGCTCCGTGGGACTTACGATGAACAATGAGCAGTTCTTC. Amino acid sequence: CASSSVGLTMNNEQFF.

The chain combines TRBV29-1 with TRBJ1-2; D is uncertain. The CDR3 length is 12 residues. The V end lost 4 bases, the J end lost 2 bases, and 8 bases lay between the germline ends. Germline CDR1 is SQVTM and CDR2 is ANQGSEA. The CDR3: CSVGPGNYGYTF. The CDR3 DNA is TGCAGCGTTGGTCCGGGGAACTATGGCTACACCTTC. Drawing the rest from reference TRBV29-1 and TRBJ1-2, the complete variable domain is SAVISQKPSRDICQRGTSLTIQCQVDSQVTMMFWYRQQPGQSLTLIATANQGSEATYESGFVIDKFPISRPNLTFSTLTVSNMSPEDSSIYLCSVGPGNYGYTFGSGTRLTVV.

The V gene is TRBV18, the J gene TRBJ2-2; 7 nucleotides agree with TRBD1. CDR1 KGHSH and CDR2 LQKENI come from the germline V gene. The ends lost 10 bases at V and 1 base at J; junction bases unmatched: 6. The CDR3 is made up of 14 amino acids. The DNA of the CDR3 is TGTGCCACCTACGGACAGGAGAACACCGGGGAGCTGTTTTTT. Its protein product is CATYGQENTGELFF.

CDR3 nucleotides: TGTGCCAGCAGCCGCCTTAGCGGGACCGTCGGAGAGCAGTACTTC. Translated: CASSRLSGTVGEQYF. The chain has TRBV28 and TRBJ2-7; 8 bases agree with TRBD2. The germline gives CDR1 MDHEN, CDR2 SYDVKM. The CDR3 runs 15 residues. V shed 6 bases and J 7 bases; nucleotides not matched to a gene: 14.

The J gene is TRBJ2-7, the V gene TRBV18, with 10 bases fitting TRBD2. Germline-derived CDR1 and CDR2 are KGHSH and LQKENI. Germline trimming cut 6 bases from V and 0 bases from J; bases unmatched to any gene: 17. The CDR3 has 19 residues. CDR3 in DNA: TGTGCCAGCTCGATACGAGGGGGGACTAGCGCGGCCTTCTCCTACGAGCAGTACTTC. Translation gives CASSIRGGTSAAFSYEQYF.

V and J are TRBV7-3 and TRBJ2-2; the match to TRBD2 covers 14 bases. The germline V gene has CDR1 SGHTA and CDR2 FQGTGA. The CDR3 consists of 17 residues. J gave up 5 bases and V 3 bases, and 5 bases lay outside the gene matches. CDR3 in DNA: TGTGCCAGCAGCTTTCAGGGACTAGCGGGAGCGACCGGGGAGCTGTTTTTT. It is translated as CASSFQGLAGATGELFF.

The rearrangement links TRBV5-4 to TRBJ2-1, with 10 bases fitting TRBD2. V trimming: 6 bases; J trimming: 0 bases; junction bases outside the gene matches: 0. The CDR3 contains 14 residues. Germline CDR1 reads SGHNT; CDR2 reads YYREEE (reference sequence). For the CDR3, the DNA is TGTGCCAGCACTAGCGGGAGCTCCTACAATGAGCAGTTCTTC. This codes for CASTSGSSYNEQFF.

The V call is TRBV27, the J call TRBJ1-6, with unresolved D. Deletions cut 7 bases from V and 2 bases from J, with 9 bases between. The germline V gene encodes CDR1 MNHEY and CDR2 SMNVEV (reference sequence). This CDR3 is 14 amino acids long. The CDR3 loop reads CASTTETYNSPLHF. The CDR3 DNA follows: TGTGCCAGCACTACTGAAACCTATAATTCACCCCTCCACTTT.

This rearrangement joins TRBV9 to TRBJ2-2; D perhaps matches TRBD1 (5 bases). The V end was cut by 4 bases, the J end by 0 bases, with 10 bases between. The CDR3 runs 15 residues. Germline V lookup: CDR1 SGDLS, CDR2 YYNGEE. CDR3 DNA sequence: TGTGCCAGCAGCCCCGACAGAGCGAACACCGGGGAGCTGTTTTTT. It encodes CASSPDRANTGELFF.

The chain links TRBV6-2 or TRBV6-3 to TRBJ2-2; 9 nucleotides match TRBD1. Germline V lookup: CDR1 MNHEY, CDR2 SVGEGT. Trimming removed 4 bases from V and 4 bases from J; junction bases left unmatched: 4. This CDR3 is built from 15 residues. Here the CDR3 DNA reads TGTGCCAGCAGTTTAACAGGGGGCGGCACCGGGGAGCTGTTTTTT. It is translated as CASSLTGGGTGELFF.

This sequence joins TRBV25-1 and TRBJ1-6, with 10 bases identical to TRBD1. CDR3 length: 14 amino acids. CDR1 and CDR2 (germline): MGHDK, SYGVNS. J lost 9 bases, V lost 6 bases, and 5 bases had no gene match. DNA for the CDR3: TGTGCCAGCAGGAGACAGGGGGCATTTTCACCCCTCCACTTT. The encoded protein is CASRRQGAFSPLHF.

The chain is built from TRBV7-9 and TRBJ2-7; 10 positions match TRBD1. The CDR3 has 15 amino acids. The ends lost 5 bases at V and 7 bases at J; junction bases unmatched: 11. CDR1 and CDR2 (germline): SEHNR, FQNEAQ (reference sequence). This chain's CDR3 is CASSLPRQGAWEQYF. CDR3 bases: TGTGCCAGCAGCCTCCCGAGACAGGGGGCTTGGGAGCAGTACTTC.

J is TRBJ2-1 and V is TRBV10-2; tentative D call: TRBD1 (6 bases). Germline CDR1 is WSHSY and CDR2 is SAAADI. The V end was cut by 5 bases, the J end by 4 bases, with 12 bases between. There are 14 residues in the CDR3. The CDR3, as DNA: TGCGCCAGCAGTATGACAGGACAATACAATGAGCAGTTCTTC. This sequence encodes CASSMTGQYNEQFF.